This T cell receptor (beta chain) was identified in a study of cytomegalovirus exposure and HLA in healthy donors. The primer mix had 60 Vbeta and 13 Jbeta primers. The table came from immunoSEQ multiplex PCR; TCRdb's copy has only in-frame clones and leaves some out. The repertoire holds about 82,000 clones, roughly 74% seen once, with roughly 6.1% in the top ten. CDR3 size: 14 residues. With V trimmed by 4 bases and J by 6 bases, 3 bases remained unmatched. Germline assignment: CDR1 MRHNA and CDR2 SNTAGT. This sequence was found in a woman aged 45-60 years in good health and CMV-seropositive. This chain joins TRBV6-4 and TRBJ2-3; 11 nucleotides agree with TRBD2. Material for sequencing was PBMCs. The CDR3 loop is CASSVLAGGDTQYF. In nucleotides, the CDR3 is TGTGCCAGCAGTGTTCTAGCGGGAGGTGATACGCAGTATTTT.